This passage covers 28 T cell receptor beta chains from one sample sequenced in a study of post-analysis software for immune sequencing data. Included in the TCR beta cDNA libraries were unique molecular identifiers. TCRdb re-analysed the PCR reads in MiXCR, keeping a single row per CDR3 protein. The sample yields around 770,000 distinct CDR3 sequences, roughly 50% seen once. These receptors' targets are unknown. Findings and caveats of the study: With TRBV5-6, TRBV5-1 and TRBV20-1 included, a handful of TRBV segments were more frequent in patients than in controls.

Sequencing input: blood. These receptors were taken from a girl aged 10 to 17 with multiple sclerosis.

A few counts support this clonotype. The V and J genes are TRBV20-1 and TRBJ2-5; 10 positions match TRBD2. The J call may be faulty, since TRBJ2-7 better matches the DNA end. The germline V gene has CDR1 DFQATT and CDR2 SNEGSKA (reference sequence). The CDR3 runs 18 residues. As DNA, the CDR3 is TGCAGTGCCGGAGGGGCTTCTAGCGGGAGCGTTACTACCTACGAGCAGTACTTC. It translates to CSAGGASSGSVTTYEQYF.

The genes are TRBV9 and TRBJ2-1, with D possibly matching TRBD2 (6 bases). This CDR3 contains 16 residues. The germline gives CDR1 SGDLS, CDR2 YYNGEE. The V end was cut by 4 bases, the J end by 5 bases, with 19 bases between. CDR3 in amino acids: CASSPSGGGGNNEQFF. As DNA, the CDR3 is TGTGCCAGCAGCCCCTCCGGGGGAGGAGGAAACAATGAGCAGTTCTTC.

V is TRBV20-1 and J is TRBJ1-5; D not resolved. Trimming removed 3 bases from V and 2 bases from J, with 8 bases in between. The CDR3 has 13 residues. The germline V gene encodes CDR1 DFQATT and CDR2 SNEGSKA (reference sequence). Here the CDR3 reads CSARGGGNQPQHF. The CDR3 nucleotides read TGCAGTGCTAGGGGAGGAGGCAATCAGCCCCAGCATTTT.

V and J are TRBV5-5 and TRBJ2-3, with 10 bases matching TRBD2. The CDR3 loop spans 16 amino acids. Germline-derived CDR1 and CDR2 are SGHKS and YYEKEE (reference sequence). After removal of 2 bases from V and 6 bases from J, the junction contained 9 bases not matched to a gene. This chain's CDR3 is CASSFLAGVGADTQYF. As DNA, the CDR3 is TGTGCCAGCAGCTTCCTAGCGGGAGTCGGTGCGGATACGCAGTATTTT.

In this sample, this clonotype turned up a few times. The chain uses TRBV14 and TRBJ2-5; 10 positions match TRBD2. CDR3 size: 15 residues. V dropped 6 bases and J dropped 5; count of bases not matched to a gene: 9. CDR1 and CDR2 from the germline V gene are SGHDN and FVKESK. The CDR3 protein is CASRPSGSGTETQYF. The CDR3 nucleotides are TGTGCCAGCAGACCTAGCGGGAGTGGTACGGAGACCCAGTACTTC. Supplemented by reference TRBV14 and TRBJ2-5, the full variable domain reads EAGVTQFPSHSVIEKGQTVTLRCDPISGHDNLYWYRRVMGKEIKFLLHFVKESKQDESGMPNNRFLAERTGGTYSTLKVQPAELEDSGVYFCASRPSGSGTETQYFGPGTRLLVL.

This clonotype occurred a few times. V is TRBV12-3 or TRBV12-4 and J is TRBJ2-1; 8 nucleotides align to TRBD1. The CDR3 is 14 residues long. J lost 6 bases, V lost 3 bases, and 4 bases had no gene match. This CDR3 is CASSLTGDPNEQFF. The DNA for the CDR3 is TGTGCCAGCAGTTTGACAGGGGACCCCAATGAGCAGTTCTTC.

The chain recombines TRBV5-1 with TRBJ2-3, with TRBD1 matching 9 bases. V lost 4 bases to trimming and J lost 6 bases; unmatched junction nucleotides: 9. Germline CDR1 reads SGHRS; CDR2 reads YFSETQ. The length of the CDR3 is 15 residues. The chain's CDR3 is CASSGRTGDLDTQYF. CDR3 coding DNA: TGCGCCAGCAGCGGAAGGACAGGGGATCTGGATACGCAGTATTTT.

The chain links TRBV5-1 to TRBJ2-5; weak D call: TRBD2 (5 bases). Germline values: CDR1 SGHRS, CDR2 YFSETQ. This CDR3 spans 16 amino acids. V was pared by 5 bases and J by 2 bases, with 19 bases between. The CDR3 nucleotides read TGCGCCAGCAGGTTCTCCATAGCGACACTTCAAGAGACCCAGTACTTC. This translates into CASRFSIATLQETQYF.

This CDR3 is CASSPDHDHEQFF. The CDR3 nucleotides are TGTGCCAGCAGCCCTGATCACGACCATGAGCAGTTCTTC. The chain has TRBV6-1 and TRBJ2-1; D call uncertain. V shed 6 bases and J shed 8 bases, with 14 bases lying between them. From germline, CDR1 is MNHNS and CDR2 SASEGT. This CDR3 is built from 13 residues.

CDR3 region: CAGTGGSEQYF. CDR3 DNA sequence: TGTGCCGGGACAGGGGGCTCCGAGCAGTACTTC. This rearrangement joins TRBV30 to TRBJ2-7, with 12 bases fitting TRBD1. V was clipped by 8 bases and J by 6 bases; unmatched bases: 2. Germline V CDR1 and CDR2: GTSNPN, SVGIG (reference sequence). This CDR3 has 11 amino acids.

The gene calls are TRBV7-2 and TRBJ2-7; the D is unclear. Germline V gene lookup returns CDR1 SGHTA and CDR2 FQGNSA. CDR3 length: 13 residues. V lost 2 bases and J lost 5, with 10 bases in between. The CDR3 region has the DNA TGTGCCAGCAGCTTAAATAGCTTCGACGAGCAGTACTTC. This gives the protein CASSLNSFDEQYF.

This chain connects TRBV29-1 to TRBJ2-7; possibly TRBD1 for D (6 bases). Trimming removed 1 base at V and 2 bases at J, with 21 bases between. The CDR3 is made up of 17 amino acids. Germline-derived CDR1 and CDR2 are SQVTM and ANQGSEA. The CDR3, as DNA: TGCAGCGTTGAAGTATCGTTAACATCAGGGGCCCCCTACGAGCAGTACTTC. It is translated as CSVEVSLTSGAPYEQYF.

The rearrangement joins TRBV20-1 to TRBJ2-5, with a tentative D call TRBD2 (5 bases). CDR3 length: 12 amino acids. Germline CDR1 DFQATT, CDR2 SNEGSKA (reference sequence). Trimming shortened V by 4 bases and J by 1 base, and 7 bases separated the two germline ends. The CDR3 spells CSATSLQETQYF. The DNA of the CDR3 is TGCAGTGCTACTAGCCTCCAAGAGACCCAGTACTTC.

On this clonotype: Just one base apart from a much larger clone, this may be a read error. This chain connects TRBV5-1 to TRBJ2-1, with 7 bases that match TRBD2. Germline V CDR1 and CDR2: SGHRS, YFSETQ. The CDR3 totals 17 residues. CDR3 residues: CTSSSRTGRDFGNEQFF. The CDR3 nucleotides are TGCACCAGCAGCTCAAGAACTGGGAGGGATTTTGGCAATGAGCAGTTCTTC. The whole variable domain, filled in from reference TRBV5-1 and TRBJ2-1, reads KAGVTQTPRYLIKTRGQQVTLSCSPISGHRSVSWYQQTPGQGLQFLFEYFSETQRNKGNFPGRFSGRQFSNSRSEMNVSTLELGDSALYLCTSSSRTGRDFGNEQFFGPGTRLTVL.

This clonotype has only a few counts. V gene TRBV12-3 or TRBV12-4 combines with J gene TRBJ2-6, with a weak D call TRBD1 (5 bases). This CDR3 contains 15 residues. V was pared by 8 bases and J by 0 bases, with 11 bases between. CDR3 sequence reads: CASLETGSGANVLTF. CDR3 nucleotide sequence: TGTGCCAGCCTAGAAACAGGCTCTGGGGCCAACGTCCTGACTTTC.

Here the CDR3 DNA reads TGCAGTGCAACACTAGCGGGGGGCTACGAGCAGTACTTC. Encoded protein: CSATLAGGYEQYF. This chain connects TRBV20-1 to TRBJ2-7, with 12 bases that match TRBD2. Germline V gives CDR1 DFQATT, CDR2 SNEGSKA (reference sequence). The V gene end was trimmed by 6 bases and the J gene end by 3 bases; junction bases not matched to a gene: 3. There are 13 residues in the CDR3.

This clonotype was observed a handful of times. The CDR3 sequence is CASSLRTGGLYEQFF. The CDR3 bases are TGTGCCAGCAGCTTACGCACAGGGGGCTTATATGAGCAGTTCTTC. The rearrangement links TRBV7-2 to TRBJ2-1, with TRBD1 matching 9 bases. Germline V gene data show CDR1 as SGHTA and CDR2 as FQGNSA. This CDR3 has 15 amino acids. Trimming cost V 2 bases and J 8 bases; bases outside gene matches: 7.

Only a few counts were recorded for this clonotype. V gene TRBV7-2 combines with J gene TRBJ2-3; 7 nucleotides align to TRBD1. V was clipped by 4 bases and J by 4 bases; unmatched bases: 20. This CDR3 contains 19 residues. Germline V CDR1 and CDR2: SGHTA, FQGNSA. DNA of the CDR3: TGTGCCAGCAGCTCAAGCCTTGGGGACAGCCCACCCCGCGCAGATACGCAGTATTTT. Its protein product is CASSSSLGDSPPRADTQYF.

CDR3: CASSSPEAYEQYF. The DNA of the CDR3 is TGTGCCAGCAGCTCCCCCGAGGCCTACGAGCAGTACTTC. The chain couples TRBV7-2 to TRBJ2-7, with D unclear. The CDR3 has 13 residues. The ends were cut back, 4 bases at V and 2 bases at J, with 9 bases in the middle. Germline CDR1 is SGHTA and CDR2 is FQGNSA.

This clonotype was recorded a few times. CDR3 region: CASNDGRAYNEQYF. CDR3 coding DNA: TGTGCCAGCAATGACGGGAGGGCATACAATGAGCAGTACTTC. This chain joins TRBV9 and TRBJ2-7; TRBD2 agrees at 8 bases. Germline V gene lookup returns CDR1 SGDLS and CDR2 YYNGEE. This CDR3 contains 14 residues. The ends lost 6 bases at V and 7 bases at J; junction bases unmatched: 12.

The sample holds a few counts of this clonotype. The CDR3 sequence is CASSPSQGPHEQYF. The CDR3 nucleotides are TGTGCCAGCTCACCATCCCAGGGACCCCACGAGCAGTACTTC. The gene calls are TRBV18 and TRBJ2-5; D may match TRBD1 or TRBD2 (5 bases each). The tail of the sequence fits TRBJ2-7 better, so the J call may be wrong. CDR1 KGHSH and CDR2 LQKENI come from the germline V gene. The CDR3 has 14 residues.

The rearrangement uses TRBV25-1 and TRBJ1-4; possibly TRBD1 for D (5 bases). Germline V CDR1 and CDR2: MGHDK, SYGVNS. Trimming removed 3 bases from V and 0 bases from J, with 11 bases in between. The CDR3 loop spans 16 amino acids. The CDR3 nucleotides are TGTGCCAGCAGTGACCGGAAAGGGGCAACTAATGAAAAACTGTTTTTT. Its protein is CASSDRKGATNEKLFF.

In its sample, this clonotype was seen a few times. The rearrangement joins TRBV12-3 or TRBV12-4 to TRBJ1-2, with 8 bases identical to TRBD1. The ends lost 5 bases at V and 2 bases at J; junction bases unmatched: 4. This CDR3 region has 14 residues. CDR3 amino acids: CASSAGTGNYGYTF. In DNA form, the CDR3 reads TGTGCCAGCAGTGCGGGGACAGGAAACTATGGCTACACCTTC.

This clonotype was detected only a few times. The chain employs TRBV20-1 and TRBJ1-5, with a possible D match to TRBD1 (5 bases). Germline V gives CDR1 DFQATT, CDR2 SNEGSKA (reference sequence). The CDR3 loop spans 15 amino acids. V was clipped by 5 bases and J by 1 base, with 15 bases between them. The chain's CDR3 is CSAPAGGESNQPQHF. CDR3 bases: TGCAGTGCTCCCGCCGGGGGAGAGAGCAATCAGCCCCAGCATTTT.

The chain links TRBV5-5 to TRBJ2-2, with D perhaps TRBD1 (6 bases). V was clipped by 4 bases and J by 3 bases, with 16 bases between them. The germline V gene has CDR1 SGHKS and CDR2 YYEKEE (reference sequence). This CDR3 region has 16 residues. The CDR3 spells CASSPFGAGDTGELFF. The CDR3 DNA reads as TGTGCCAGCAGCCCATTCGGGGCAGGGGACACCGGGGAGCTGTTTTTT.

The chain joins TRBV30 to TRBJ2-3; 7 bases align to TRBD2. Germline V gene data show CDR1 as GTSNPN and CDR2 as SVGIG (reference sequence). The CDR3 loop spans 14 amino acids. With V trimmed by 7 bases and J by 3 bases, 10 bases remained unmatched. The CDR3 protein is CASTRLAATDTQYF. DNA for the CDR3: TGTGCCTCAACTCGGCTAGCGGCAACAGATACGCAGTATTTT.

The CDR3 is CSVCGADRDIDTQYF. CDR3 sequence (DNA): TGCAGCGTCTGTGGTGCGGACAGGGATATAGATACGCAGTATTTT. The chain joins TRBV29-1 to TRBJ2-3, with 8 bases aligning to TRBD1. CDR3 length equals 15 residues. Germline V gives CDR1 SQVTM, CDR2 ANQGSEA. V shed 6 bases, J shed 5 bases, and the junction held 13 bases outside the gene matches.

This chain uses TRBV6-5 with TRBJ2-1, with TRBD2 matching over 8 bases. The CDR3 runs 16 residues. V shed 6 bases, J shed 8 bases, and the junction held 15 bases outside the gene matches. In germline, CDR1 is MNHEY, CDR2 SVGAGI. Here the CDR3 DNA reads TGTGCCAGCAGAGCTCGACTCCCGGGGGGGGGCGATGAGCAGTTCTTC. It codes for CASRARLPGGGDEQFF.